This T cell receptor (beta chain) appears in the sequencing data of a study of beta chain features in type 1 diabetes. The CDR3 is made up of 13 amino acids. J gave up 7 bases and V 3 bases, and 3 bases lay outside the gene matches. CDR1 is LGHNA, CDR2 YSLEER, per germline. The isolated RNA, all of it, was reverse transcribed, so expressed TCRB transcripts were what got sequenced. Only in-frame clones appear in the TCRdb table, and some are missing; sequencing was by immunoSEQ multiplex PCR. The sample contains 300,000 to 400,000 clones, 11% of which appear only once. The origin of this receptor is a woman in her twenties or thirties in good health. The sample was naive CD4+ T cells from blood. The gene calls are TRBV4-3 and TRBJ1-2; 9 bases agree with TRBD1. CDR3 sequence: CASSHTGGAGYTF. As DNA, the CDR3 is TGCGCCAGCAGCCATACAGGGGGCGCTGGCTACACCTTC.